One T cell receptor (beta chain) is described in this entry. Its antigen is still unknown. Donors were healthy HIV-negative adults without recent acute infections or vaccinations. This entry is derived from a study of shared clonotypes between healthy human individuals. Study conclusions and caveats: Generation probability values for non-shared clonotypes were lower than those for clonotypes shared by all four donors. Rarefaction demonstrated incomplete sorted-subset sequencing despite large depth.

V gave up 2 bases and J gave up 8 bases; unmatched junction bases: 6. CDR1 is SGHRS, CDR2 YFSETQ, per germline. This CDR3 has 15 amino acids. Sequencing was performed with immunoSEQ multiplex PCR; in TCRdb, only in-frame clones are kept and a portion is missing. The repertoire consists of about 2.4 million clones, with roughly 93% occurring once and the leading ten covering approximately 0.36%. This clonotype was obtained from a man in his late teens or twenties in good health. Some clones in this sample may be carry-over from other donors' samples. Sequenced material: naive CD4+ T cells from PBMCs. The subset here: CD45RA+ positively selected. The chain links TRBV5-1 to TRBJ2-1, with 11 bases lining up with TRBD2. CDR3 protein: CASSLLAGVHHEQFF. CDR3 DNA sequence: TGCGCCAGCAGCTTACTAGCGGGAGTTCACCATGAGCAGTTCTTC.